The 30 T cell receptor beta chains in this list originate from one sample, sequenced in a study of immune heterogeneity within non-small cell lung tumors. Bulk tumor genomic DNA constituted the template, at 600 to 750 ng per sample. Biopsies, several per primary tumor and spaced far apart, were collected during surgery. Patients had untreated, newly diagnosed non-small cell lung cancer and underwent curative surgery. Amplifying TCR beta CDR3 involved multiplex PCR carried out with 32 V and 13 J primers. TCRdb processed the multiplex PCR reads anew with MiXCR; each CDR3 protein has one entry. This table holds about 6,000 distinct CDR3 sequences, 22% found once. Sample: lung tumor tissue. The receptor set was obtained from a man aged 55 to 70 with non-small cell lung cancer.

Relative to its sample, this clonotype is medium-sized. This sequence joins TRBV30 and TRBJ1-6; unclear D gene. The V end was cut by 3 bases, the J end by 6 bases, with 18 bases between. The CDR3 spans 16 residues. Germline V gives CDR1 GTSNPN, CDR2 SVGIG (reference sequence). This chain's CDR3 is CAWSARLNRFNSPLHF. The CDR3 region has the DNA TGTGCCTGGAGCGCGCGCCTGAATCGCTTTAATTCACCCCTCCACTTT.

This clonotype is categorized as medium-sized. The chain joins TRBV28 to TRBJ1-2; D not resolved. This CDR3 contains 14 residues. Germline CDR1 reads MDHEN; CDR2 reads SYDVKM. V was shortened by 7 bases and J by 1 base, with 13 bases between the two germline ends. CDR3 residues: CASTQSRYNYGYTF. The DNA of the CDR3 is TGTGCCAGCACCCAATCAAGATATAACTATGGCTACACCTTC.

This clonotype was counted at least ten times. This sequence joins TRBV20-1 and TRBJ2-7; the D gene is possibly TRBD2 (6 bases). This CDR3 contains 13 residues. V gave up 2 bases and J gave up 3 bases, with 11 bases separating them. CDR1 and CDR2 (germline): DFQATT, SNEGSKA (reference sequence). Written as DNA, the CDR3 is TGCAGTGCTAGATCCTCCGGGGGCTACGAGCAGTACTTC. Protein sequence: CSARSSGGYEQYF.

Note on this clonotype: Its ends do not fully match the called genes, so a read error is possible. The chain is built from TRBV9 and TRBJ2-3, with D tentatively TRBD2 (5 bases). CDR3 length: 16 amino acids. The germline V gene has CDR1 SGDLS and CDR2 YYNGEE. The CDR3 loop is CASSVGTQCPTDTEYF. CDR3 DNA: TGTGCCAGCAGCGTAGGGACTCAGTGTCCCACAGATACGGAGTATTTT.

This clonotype is medium-sized in the sample. The chain uses TRBV4-1 and TRBJ1-1, with TRBD1 matching 7 bases. Germline-derived CDR1 and CDR2 are MGHRA and YSYEKL. CDR3 size: 14 residues. Trimming cost V 4 bases and J 0 bases; bases outside gene matches: 2. The CDR3 loop reads CASSRQGLNTEAFF. CDR3 in DNA: TGCGCCAGCAGCCGACAGGGATTGAACACTGAAGCTTTCTTT.

A few counts support this clonotype. One end of the junction varies from germline; a read error may be responsible. V usage is TRBV11-2 and J usage is TRBJ2-1; D perhaps matches TRBD2 (5 bases). Germline assignment: CDR1 SGHAT and CDR2 FQNNGV. The CDR3 sequence is 15 residues long. CDR3 loop: CTSRDRRLASAEQFF. The CDR3 bases are TGTACCAGCAGAGATCGTAGGCTAGCCAGTGCCGAGCAGTTCTTC.

In its sample, this clonotype ranks as medium-sized. In nucleotides, the CDR3 is TGTGCCAGCAGGTCCCGGGACAGGGATCAGCCCCAGCATTTT. Encoded protein: CASRSRDRDQPQHF. The gene calls are TRBV2 and TRBJ1-5; 9 bases map to TRBD1. The CDR3 runs to 14 residues. V trimming: 6 bases; J trimming: 5 bases; junction bases outside the gene matches: 5. The germline V gene has CDR1 SNHLY and CDR2 FYNNEI.

This clonotype ranks as medium-sized (0.01 to 0.1%). The gene calls are TRBV19 and TRBJ1-5; D gene unclear. Trimming removed 6 bases at V and 0 bases at J, with 15 bases between. CDR1 is LNHDA and CDR2 is SQIVND in the germline V gene (reference sequence). This CDR3 comprises 16 residues. The CDR3: CASRPGSGNSNQPQHF. As DNA, the CDR3 is TGTGCCAGTAGACCGGGGAGTGGAAATAGCAATCAGCCCCAGCATTTT.

This clonotype rates as medium-sized. This chain links TRBV19 with TRBJ2-7; 8 positions agree with TRBD1. Losses at the gene ends were 0 bases for V and 7 bases for J; bases not matched to a gene: 14. The CDR3 is made up of 17 amino acids. CDR1 and CDR2 from the germline V gene are LNHDA and SQIVND (reference sequence). The CDR3 DNA follows: TGTGCCAGTAGTATAGACCAAGTCCCGGGACAGGCGCGGGAGCAGTACTTC. Amino acid sequence: CASSIDQVPGQAREQYF.

At least ten counts were recorded for this clonotype. This chain uses TRBV9 with TRBJ2-5, with TRBD1 identical over 9 bases. The CDR3 covers 15 residues. The V gene end was trimmed by 3 bases and the J gene end by 5 bases; junction bases not matched to a gene: 8. Germline CDR1 is SGDLS and CDR2 is YYNGEE. This chain's CDR3 is CASSGGQGSRETQYF. CDR3 coding DNA: TGTGCCAGCAGCGGGGGACAGGGTTCGCGTGAGACCCAGTACTTC.

By share, this clonotype counts as medium-sized. The chain links TRBV7-2 to TRBJ2-1, with D possibly TRBD1 on 6 matching bases. The CDR3 spans 15 residues. V lost 6 bases and J 0 bases, leaving 12 bases between the germline ends. Per the germline V gene, CDR1 is SGHTA and CDR2 is FQGNSA. CDR3 in DNA: TGTGCCAGCAGAAATCAGGGGTTCTCCTACAATGAGCAGTTCTTC. Its protein product is CASRNQGFSYNEQFF.

This clonotype is medium-sized in the sample. This chain uses TRBV20-1 with TRBJ2-3; 8 bases match TRBD2. CDR3 length equals 15 residues. Germline V gene data show CDR1 as DFQATT and CDR2 as SNEGSKA (reference sequence). V trimming: 8 bases; J trimming: 0 bases; junction bases outside the gene matches: 10. This CDR3 reads CSSAGGDISTDTQYF. In DNA form, the CDR3 reads TGCAGTTCGGCGGGAGGAGACATTAGCACAGATACGCAGTATTTT.

In the case of this clonotype: One end of the junction varies from germline; a read error may be responsible. The rearrangement links TRBV7-9 to TRBJ1-2; perhaps TRBD1 as D (6 bases). Germline values: CDR1 SEHNR, CDR2 FQNEAQ (reference sequence). The CDR3 is 14 amino acids. The CDR3 reads CASSPGGSNYGYTF. The DNA for the CDR3 is TGCGCCAGCAGCCCCGGGGGCTCGAACTATGGCTACACCTTC. The full variable domain, completed using reference TRBV7-9 and TRBJ1-2, is DTGVSQNPRHKITKRGQNVTFRCDPISEHNRLYWYRQTLGQGPEFLTYFQNEAQLEKSRLLSDRFSAERPKGSFSTLEIQRTEQGDSAMYLCASSPGGSNYGYTFGSGTRLTVV.

A note on this clonotype: A much larger clone sits a single nucleotide away, making a read error possible. The chain links TRBV28 to TRBJ2-2; 10 bases line up with TRBD2. The CDR3 is 18 residues long. CDR1 is MDHEN, CDR2 SYDVKM, per germline. The CDR3 loop is CDSSLPSGRGGSTGELFF. The CDR3 DNA reads as TGTGACAGCAGTTTACCTAGCGGGAGAGGGGGTAGCACCGGGGAGCTGTTTTTT.

This clonotype counts as medium-sized. The V and J genes are TRBV11-1 and TRBJ1-3; 8 bases align to TRBD1. V trimming: 4 bases; J trimming: 4 bases; junction bases outside the gene matches: 6. Per the germline V gene, CDR1 is SGHAT and CDR2 is FQDESV (reference sequence). The CDR3 extends over 15 amino acids. CDR3 amino acids: CASSYRTGTGNTIYF. In DNA form, the CDR3 reads TGTGCCAGCAGCTATCGGACAGGGACGGGAAACACCATATATTTT. Variable domain in full (rest from reference TRBV11-1 and TRBJ1-3): EAEVAQSPRYKITEKSQAVAFWCDPISGHATLYWYRQILGQGPELLVQFQDESVVDDSQLPKDRFSAERLKGVDSTLKIQPAELGDSAMYLCASSYRTGTGNTIYFGEGSWLTVV.

This clonotype counts as medium-sized. This chain links TRBV5-1 with TRBJ2-3; D unclear. V shed 3 bases and J shed 5 bases, with 13 bases lying between them. The CDR3 has 14 residues. Germline V gene sequence: CDR1 SGHRS, CDR2 YFSETQ. The CDR3, as DNA: TGCGCCAGCAGCTCCTCCCTTGGCGGAGATACGCAGTATTTT. It specifies CASSSSLGGDTQYF. The whole variable domain, filled in from reference TRBV5-1 and TRBJ2-3, reads KAGVTQTPRYLIKTRGQQVTLSCSPISGHRSVSWYQQTPGQGLQFLFEYFSETQRNKGNFPGRFSGRQFSNSRSEMNVSTLELGDSALYLCASSSSLGGDTQYFGPGTRLTVL.

The rearrangement uses TRBV28 and TRBJ2-2; 10 nucleotides line up with TRBD2. Germline assignment: CDR1 MDHEN and CDR2 SYDVKM. This CDR3 has 18 residues. V lost 7 bases and J lost 4; bases outside the gene matches: 15. The CDR3 protein is CASMGPDGTSASTGELFF. The CDR3, as DNA: TGTGCCAGCATGGGGCCGGACGGGACTAGCGCGAGCACCGGGGAGCTGTTTTTT.

This clonotype was detected many times. This chain connects TRBV7-9 to TRBJ1-1, with 10 bases that match TRBD1. The germline CDR1 and CDR2 sequences are SEHNR and FQNEAQ (reference sequence). The J segment lost 5 bases and the V segment lost 8 bases, leaving 2 bases of the junction unmatched. The CDR3 runs to 12 residues. For the CDR3, the DNA is TGTGCCAGCGGACAGGGGGGGACTGAAGCTTTCTTT. This translates into CASGQGGTEAFF.

A word on this clonotype: This may arise from a read error, as a much more abundant clone is one base away. This chain connects TRBV28 to TRBJ2-4, with 11 bases that match TRBD2. The CDR3 is made up of 14 amino acids. V dropped 10 bases and J dropped 9; count of bases not matched to a gene: 11. Germline lookup yields CDR1 MDHEN and CDR2 SYDVKM. This chain's CDR3 is CANRTRLAGSIQYF. CDR3 nucleotide sequence: TGTGCCAACAGAACCCGACTAGCGGGGAGCATTCAGTACTTC.

This clonotype was observed many times. A clone one base away is much larger, so this may be a read error. This rearrangement joins TRBV12-3 or TRBV12-4 to TRBJ2-1; D remains ambiguous. The CDR3 runs to 12 residues. CDR3 coding DNA: TGTACCAGCATGCCCAAATTTCGTGAGCAGTTCTTC. Protein: CTSMPKFREQFF.

By sample share, this clonotype is large. This chain connects TRBV20-1 to TRBJ2-3; the match to TRBD2 covers 10 bases. After removal of 6 bases from V and 7 bases from J, the junction contained 16 bases not matched to a gene. The CDR3 is 16 amino acids. The germline V gene encodes CDR1 DFQATT and CDR2 SNEGSKA (reference sequence). This CDR3 is CSAPKGGAGGLNTQYF. CDR3 bases: TGCAGTGCCCCGAAGGGGGGAGCGGGAGGGTTGAATACGCAGTATTTT.

This clonotype counts as medium-sized. This rearrangement joins TRBV2 to TRBJ1-6; D unresolved. V lost 2 bases and J lost 9, with 11 bases in between. Looked up from germline, CDR1 is SNHLY and CDR2 is FYNNEI. The CDR3 is 14 amino acids. The CDR3 DNA is TGTGCCAGCAGTGAAATGAACAGTTTTTCACCCCTCCACTTT. This codes for CASSEMNSFSPLHF.

Turning to this clonotype: Because the CDR3 is missing its conserved closing phenylalanine or tryptophan, this is likely a read error. The chain couples TRBV6-1 to TRBJ2-7; D possibly corresponds to TRBD1 (6 bases). CDR1 and CDR2 (germline): MNHNS, SASEGT. The CDR3 has 14 amino acids. Trimming cost V 3 bases and J 6 bases, with 15 bases left between them. The CDR3 here is CASSEGHRGAEQYL. The CDR3 bases are TGTGCCAGCAGTGAGGGACATAGAGGCGCCGAGCAGTACTTA.

This clonotype is judged medium-sized. The chain recombines TRBV5-1 with TRBJ2-1; TRBD1 might be the D (5 bases). Germline CDR1 SGHRS, CDR2 YFSETQ. The CDR3 sequence is 13 residues long. V lost 4 bases and J lost 5, with 10 bases in between. Here the CDR3 DNA reads TGCGCCAGCAGCCCTCAGGGAAACAATGAGCAGTTCTTC. Its translation is CASSPQGNNEQFF.

Sample share makes this clonotype medium-sized. The chain recombines TRBV6-1 with TRBJ2-1; D unresolved. Germline lookup yields CDR1 MNHNS and CDR2 SASEGT. Deletions cut 2 bases from V and 8 bases from J, with 13 bases between. The CDR3 covers 14 residues. CDR3 coding DNA: TGTGCCAGCAGTGAACAAGGACCGCGGCATGAGCAGTTCTTC. Translating gives CASSEQGPRHEQFF.

By sample share, this clonotype is medium-sized. The rearrangement uses TRBV6-6 and TRBJ2-7; 9 bases match TRBD1. The CDR3 length is 14 residues. The V segment lost 2 bases and the J segment 7 bases; nucleotides outside the gene matches: 6. CDR1 is MNHNY, CDR2 SVGAGI, per germline (reference sequence). CDR3 amino acids: CASSYGQGLYEQYF. DNA of the CDR3: TGTGCCAGCAGTTACGGACAGGGGTTATATGAGCAGTACTTC.

This clonotype rates as medium-sized. The J gene is TRBJ2-5, the V gene TRBV19, with D unclear. CDR3 size: 15 residues. V lost 2 bases to trimming and J lost 5 bases, with 15 bases between them. Germline V gives CDR1 LNHDA, CDR2 SQIVND (reference sequence). The CDR3: CASSIPAGAGETQYF. In DNA, the CDR3 is TGTGCCAGTAGTATACCAGCTGGAGCTGGGGAGACCCAGTACTTC. Full variable domain (remainder filled in from reference TRBV19 and TRBJ2-5): DGGITQSPKYLFRKEGQNVTLSCEQNLNHDAMYWYRQDPGQGLRLIYYSQIVNDFQKGDIAEGYSVSREKKESFPLTVTSAQKNPTAFYLCASSIPAGAGETQYFGPGTRLLVL.

About this clonotype: Its ends do not fully match the called genes, so a read error is possible. The V gene is TRBV7-6, the J gene TRBJ2-2; D possibly corresponds to TRBD2 (6 bases). The CDR3 runs 15 residues. The germline V gene encodes CDR1 SGHVS and CDR2 FNYEAQ. In DNA form, the CDR3 reads TGTGCCAGCAGCTCGGACTATGCGAACACCTGGGAGCTGTTTTTT. Translation: CASSSDYANTWELFF.

In regard to this clonotype: A much bigger clone sits one base away, suggesting this may be a read error. This likely comes from a read error, as the CDR3 has no conserved phenylalanine or tryptophan at its end. The chain joins TRBV19 to TRBJ2-5; D is uncertain. Germline-derived CDR1 and CDR2 are LNHDA and SQIVND (reference sequence). Trimming cost V 9 bases and J 5 bases, with 19 bases left between them. This CDR3 is 14 amino acids long. DNA of the CDR3: TGTGCCAGAAAAATCCGGGCCTCAAGGGAGACCCAGTACTTA. Protein: CARKIRASRETQYL.

The sample holds many counts of this clonotype. The chain combines TRBV11-2 with TRBJ2-1; 8 bases align to TRBD2. Germline assignment: CDR1 SGHAT and CDR2 FQNNGV. The CDR3 runs to 16 residues. The junction had 13 bases not matched to a gene; V was cut back by 7 bases and J by 5 bases. CDR3 sequence reads: CASTPVRLATHNEQFF. Written as DNA, the CDR3 is TGTGCCAGCACCCCCGTTCGACTAGCGACCCACAATGAGCAGTTCTTC.